A selection of T cell receptor beta chains follows, all from one sample in a study of control samples from healthy donors and cancer patients. Clones were read by immunoSEQ multiplex PCR, and TCRdb kept only the in-frame ones, dropping some. The data contain under 130,000 clones, 80% to 90% of them singletons. Sample: blood. Receptor source: a woman between 50 and 59 years old in good health. Each CDR3 is given with its conserved first and last residue. A D gene is named only where the DNA matches it firmly. Rows may omit the clone size; those that give it use once, few, many or a size class.

TRBV5-1	once	.	14	TRBJ1-5	CASRATGTNQPQHF	TGCGCCAGCCGGGCCACAGGAACAAATCAGCCCCAGCATTTT
TRBV7-9	.	.	14	TRBJ2-1	CASSLSVTENEQFF	TGTGCCAGCAGCTTATCTGTGACAGAAAATGAGCAGTTCTTC
TRBV9	.	TRBD1	16	TRBJ2-1	CASSVDGTGVVNEQFF	TGTGCCAGCAGCGTAGACGGGACAGGGGTTGTGAATGAGCAGTTCTTC
TRBV5-4	.	TRBD2	16	TRBJ2-3	CASSFGTSGPTDTQYF	TGTGCCAGCAGCTTTGGGACTAGCGGACCCACAGATACGCAGTATTTT
TRBV4-3	.	.	15	TRBJ2-7	CASSQDRTSSYEQYF	TGCGCCAGCAGCCAAGATAGAACAAGCTCCTACGAGCAGTACTTC
TRBV7-2	.	TRBD1	12	TRBJ2-4	CASGQGRNIQYF	TGTGCCAGCGGACAGGGAAGAAACATTCAGTACTTC
TRBV12-3/TRBV12-4	few	.	13	TRBJ1-5	CASRLSSNQPQHF	TGTGCCAGCAGGCTGTCTAGCAATCAGCCCCAGCATTTT
TRBV5-5	.	.	15	TRBJ1-4	CASSWRTESNEKLFF	TGTGCCAGCAGCTGGAGGACAGAGTCTAATGAAAAACTGTTTTTT
TRBV19	.	.	12	TRBJ2-7	CASSHGSYEQYF	TGTGCCAGTAGTCACGGATCCTACGAGCAGTACTTC
TRBV18	.	TRBD2	15	TRBJ2-7	CASSPARGGSYEQYF	TGTGCCAGCTCACCAGCGCGGGGGGGGTCGTACGAGCAGTACTTC
TRBV11-3	.	TRBD1	14	TRBJ1-6	CASSIGTENSPLHF	TGTGCCAGCAGCATCGGGACAGAAAATTCACCCCTCCACTTT
TRBV5-6	.	.	17	TRBJ2-3	CASSPGLPQTWTDTQYF	TGTGCCAGCAGCCCGGGACTTCCCCAGACGTGGACAGATACGCAGTATTTT
TRBV7-2	few	.	16	TRBJ2-4	CASSGGGAWAKNIQYF	TGTGCCAGCAGCGGAGGAGGGGCGTGGGCCAAAAACATTCAGTACTTC
TRBV7-8	.	.	15	TRBJ2-7	CASMDRRAVHYEQYF	TGTGCCAGCATGGACCGGCGGGCGGTACACTACGAGCAGTACTTC